What follows are 3 T cell receptor beta chains derived from one specimen sequenced in a study of prognosis after radiotherapy for stage I lung cancer. It was by two-round multiplex PCR that TCR beta CDR3 was amplified from genomic DNA. During first-round PCR, primers specific to each TRBV and TRBJ gene were used. From the multiplex PCR reads, TCRdb called clonotypes with MiXCR, one entry per CDR3 protein. The table shows about 13,000 distinct CDR3 sequences, with 43% occurring only once. Sample: PBMCs, taken before or after stereotactic body radiation therapy (not recorded which). The receptors shown here come from a donor aged 50 or older with non-small cell lung cancer.

This clonotype occurred many times. V gene TRBV3-1 combines with J gene TRBJ2-1; D possibly corresponds to TRBD2 (7 bases). V lost 4 bases, J lost 5 bases, and 12 bases lay in between. Germline CDR1 reads LGHDT; CDR2 reads YNNKEL (reference sequence). The CDR3 runs 14 residues. The CDR3 spells CASSLRGGNNEQFF. The CDR3 nucleotides are TGTGCCAGCAGCCTGAGGGGGGGAAACAATGAGCAGTTCTTC.

This sequence joins TRBV19 and TRBJ2-6, with 7 bases lining up with TRBD1. V shed 5 bases, J shed 2 bases, and the junction held 6 bases outside the gene matches. The CDR3 spans 16 residues. Germline V gives CDR1 LNHDA, CDR2 SQIVND (reference sequence). The DNA of the CDR3 is TGTGCCAGTAGTCCCAGCCAGGGGGCTGGGGCCAACGTCCTGACTTTC. Its translation: CASSPSQGAGANVLTF.

This chain joins TRBV5-1 and TRBJ2-4; no reliable D call. Trimming took 1 base from V and 6 from J, leaving 17 bases between them. Germline CDR1 and CDR2: SGHRS and YFSETQ. This CDR3 has 16 residues. The CDR3 sequence is CASSLRPDGWGNIQYF. Written as DNA, the CDR3 is TGCGCCAGCAGCTTGCGCCCCGATGGGTGGGGAAACATTCAGTACTTC.